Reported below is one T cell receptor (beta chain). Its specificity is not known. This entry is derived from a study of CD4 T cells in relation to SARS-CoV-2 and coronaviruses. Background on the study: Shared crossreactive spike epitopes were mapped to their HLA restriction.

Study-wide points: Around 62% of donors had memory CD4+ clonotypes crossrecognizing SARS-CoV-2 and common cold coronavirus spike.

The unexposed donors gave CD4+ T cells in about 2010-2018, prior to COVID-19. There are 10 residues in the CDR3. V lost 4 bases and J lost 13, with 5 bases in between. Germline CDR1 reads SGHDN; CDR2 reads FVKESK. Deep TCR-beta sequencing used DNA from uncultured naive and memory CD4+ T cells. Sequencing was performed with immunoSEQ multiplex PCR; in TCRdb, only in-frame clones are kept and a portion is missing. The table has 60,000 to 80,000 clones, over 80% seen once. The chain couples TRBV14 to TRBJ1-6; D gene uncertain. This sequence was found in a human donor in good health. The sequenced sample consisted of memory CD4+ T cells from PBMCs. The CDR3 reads CASSRFPLHF. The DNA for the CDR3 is TGTGCCAGCAGCCGCTTCCCCCTCCACTTT.